The clone carrying this TCR beta chain was picked up one time. Trimming took 3 bases from V and 10 from J; bases not matched to a gene: 5. Germline V gene data show CDR1 as LNHDA and CDR2 as SQIVND (reference sequence). This CDR3 has 13 amino acids. The data belong to a study of blood T cell repertoires in COVID-19. Turning to the study itself: Samples representing acute and convalescent COVID-19 were sourced from the United States, Italy and Spain. In each case, the material was cDNA or gDNA derived from T cells, B-cell-depleted T cells, or PBMCs.

In the authors' workflow: Amplifying reference gene primers gave estimates of nucleated cell counts. Repertoires were generated with immunoSEQ multiplex PCR, while TCRdb's copy carries only in-frame clones and drops some. The D gene and trimming were derived from the DNA, and the V and J assignments and clone size from that table. Of 140,000 or so clones listed, 88% were seen once; the top ten hold about 1.7%. The TCR was taken from a woman between 50 and 59 years old with acute or convalescent COVID-19. Sequencing used peripheral blood. The V call is TRBV19, the J call TRBJ1-5, with 8 bases fitting TRBD1. CDR3 nucleotide sequence: TGTGCCAGTAGTATGCCAGGGGGCAGCCCCCAGCATTTT. It translates to CASSMPGGSPQHF.